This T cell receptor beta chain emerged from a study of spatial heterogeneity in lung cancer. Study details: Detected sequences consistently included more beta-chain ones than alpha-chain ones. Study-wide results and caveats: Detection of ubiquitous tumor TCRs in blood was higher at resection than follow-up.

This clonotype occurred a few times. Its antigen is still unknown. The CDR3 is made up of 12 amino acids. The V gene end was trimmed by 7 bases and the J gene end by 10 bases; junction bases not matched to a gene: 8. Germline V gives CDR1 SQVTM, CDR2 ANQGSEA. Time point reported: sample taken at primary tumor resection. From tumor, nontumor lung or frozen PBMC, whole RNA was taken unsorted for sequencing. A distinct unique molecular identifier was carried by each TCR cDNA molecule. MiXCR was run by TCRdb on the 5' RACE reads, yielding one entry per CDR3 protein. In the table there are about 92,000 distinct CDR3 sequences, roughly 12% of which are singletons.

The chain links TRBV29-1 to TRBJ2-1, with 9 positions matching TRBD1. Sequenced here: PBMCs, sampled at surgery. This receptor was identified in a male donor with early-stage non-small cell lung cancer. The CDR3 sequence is CSGSGTGIEQFF. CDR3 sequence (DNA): TGCAGCGGGTCCGGGACAGGGATCGAGCAGTTCTTC.